The entry that follows covers one TCR beta chain sequence. Its matching antigen is unknown. The CDR3 contains 14 residues. CDR1 is MDHEN and CDR2 is SYDVKM in the germline V gene. V gave up 2 bases and J gave up 5 bases, with 10 bases separating them. Naive CD8 cells were CD45RO-negative, positively selected for CCR7, excluding terminally differentiated effector memory CD45RA+ cells. Healthy adults negative for HIV, lacking recent acute infections or vaccinations, served as donors. This specimen comes from a study of shared clonotypes between healthy human individuals. Study at large: Plates per donor: three CD4 naive, three CD4 memory, two CD8 naive, one CD8 memory. Study results and limitations: Read depth was anticipated to influence clonotype sharing among donors.

Assay used: immunoSEQ multiplex PCR; TCRdb lists only in-frame clones, some missing. The sample has about 2.1 million clones, about 94% seen once. The receptor comes from a man between 18 and 29 years old in good health. Some clones in this sample may be carry-over from other donors' samples. This chain uses TRBV28 with TRBJ2-1, with D possibly TRBD2 on 6 matching bases. Sequencing was performed on naive CD8+ T cells from PBMCs. CDR3 nucleotides: TGTGCCAGCAGTTTAGGAGGGCTCCACAATGAGCAGTTCTTC. Translating it yields CASSLGGLHNEQFF.